These 17 T cell receptor beta chains were all obtained from the same sample, sequenced in a study of cytomegalovirus exposure and HLA in healthy donors. 13 Jbeta primers and 60 Vbeta primers were used for the PCR. The assay was immunoSEQ multiplex PCR, and TCRdb's table has in-frame clones only and misses some. The top ten clones hold more than 2% of a sample with around 150,000 clones, 80% to 90% of them seen once. Sequences were obtained from PBMCs. Receptors originate from a man aged 18 to 35 in good health and CMV-seropositive.

V gene TRBV6-5 combines with J gene TRBJ1-5; D is ambiguous. Trimming pared 5 bases from V and 5 bases from J, leaving 4 bases between. CDR3 size: 11 residues. Germline values: CDR1 MNHEY, CDR2 SVGAGI. The CDR3 DNA reads TGTGCCAGCAGTCGGGATCAGCCCCAGCATTTT. Translation: CASSRDQPQHF.

The rearrangement links TRBV2 to TRBJ2-2; D might be TRBD1 (5 bases). V was cut by 7 bases and J by 0 bases, with 21 bases left in between. The germline CDR1 and CDR2 sequences are SNHLY and FYNNEI. The CDR3 sequence is 18 residues long. CDR3 DNA: TGTGCCAGCATGTGGGCGCAAGGACATTATACGAACACCGGGGAGCTGTTTTTT. Its translation is CASMWAQGHYTNTGELFF.

The V gene is TRBV6-1, the J gene TRBJ2-3, with a tentative D call TRBD2 (6 bases). Per germline, CDR1 MNHNS and CDR2 SASEGT. This CDR3 comprises 13 residues. V lost 4 bases and J 7 bases, leaving 12 bases between the germline ends. DNA for the CDR3: TGTGCCAGCAGTGGGCCGGAGGGATATACGCAGTATTTT. It specifies CASSGPEGYTQYF.

This clone was seen only once. J is TRBJ2-1 and V is TRBV18; a weak D match, TRBD1 (6 bases). The CDR3 length is 15 residues. Trimming pared 5 bases from V and 1 base from J, leaving 12 bases between. CDR1 KGHSH and CDR2 LQKENI come from the germline V gene. The CDR3 DNA reads as TGTGCCAGCTCAGTGCAACAGGGATCCTACAATGAGCAGTTCTTC. Translation: CASSVQQGSYNEQFF.

This clone occurred a few times. This chain uses TRBV6-6 with TRBJ2-2; D gene uncertain. The CDR3 extends over 12 amino acids. The germline CDR1 and CDR2 sequences are MNHNY and SVGAGI (reference sequence). The V gene lost 5 bases and the J gene lost 3 bases, with 4 bases spanning the gap. The DNA for the CDR3 is TGTGCCAGCAGTCCAGACACCGGGGAGCTGTTTTTT. Protein product: CASSPDTGELFF.

The gene calls are TRBV10-3 and TRBJ2-3, with a tentative D call TRBD1 (6 bases). The V and J ends lost 7 bases and 2 bases respectively, with 13 bases between them. Germline V CDR1 and CDR2: ENHRY, SYGVKD. The CDR3 has 14 amino acids. CDR3 DNA: TGTGCCATCAAAGCAGGGACACACACAGATACGCAGTATTTT. Its translation is CAIKAGTHTDTQYF.

The rearrangement uses TRBV27 and TRBJ2-5; TRBD1 agrees at 10 bases. The end of the DNA fits TRBJ2-7 better, so the J call may be wrong. Germline V gene sequence: CDR1 MNHEY, CDR2 SMNVEV (reference sequence). The CDR3 is 12 residues long. CDR3 region: CATRTGGREQYF. In DNA form, the CDR3 reads TGTGCCACCCGGACAGGGGGGCGCGAGCAGTACTTC.

The CDR3 sequence is CASSFYRVNEQYF. The CDR3, as DNA: TGTGCCAGCAGTTTTTACAGGGTGAACGAGCAGTACTTC. V usage is TRBV28 and J usage is TRBJ2-7; weak D call: TRBD1 (6 bases). V was trimmed by 3 bases and J by 5 bases, leaving 11 bases between them. Germline CDR1 MDHEN, CDR2 SYDVKM. The CDR3 loop spans 13 amino acids.

This chain joins TRBV6-5 and TRBJ2-3, with D tentatively TRBD1 (6 bases). This CDR3 contains 13 residues. Germline CDR1 is MNHEY and CDR2 is SVGAGI. V lost 7 bases to trimming and J lost 1 base, with 9 bases between them. The CDR3 bases are TGTGCCAGCACGGACAGTGGCACAGATACGCAGTATTTT. It yields the protein CASTDSGTDTQYF.

This chain connects TRBV6-1 to TRBJ1-4; D is unclear. The V gene's germline CDR1 is MNHNS and CDR2 SASEGT. This CDR3 is 13 amino acids long. V was clipped by 5 bases and J by 5 bases, with 9 bases between them. DNA of the CDR3: TGTGCCAGCAGTACCGTGGAGAATGAAAAACTGTTTTTT. Its translation: CASSTVENEKLFF.

V is TRBV5-6 and J is TRBJ1-2; D may be TRBD1 (6 bases). Per the germline V gene, CDR1 is SGHDT and CDR2 is YYEEEE. V was trimmed by 6 bases and J by 2 bases, leaving 11 bases between them. The CDR3 is 13 residues long. The chain's CDR3 is CASTQGQNYGYTF. In nucleotides, the CDR3 is TGTGCCAGCACACAAGGACAGAACTATGGCTACACCTTC.

V and J are TRBV6-9 and TRBJ2-7, with TRBD2 identical over 7 bases. V lost 0 bases to trimming and J lost 2 bases; unmatched junction nucleotides: 7. CDR1 is MNHGY and CDR2 is SVAAGI in the germline V gene. This CDR3 has 16 residues. This CDR3 reads CASSYSLSGDTYEQYF. CDR3 sequence (DNA): TGTGCCAGCAGTTATTCTTTGAGCGGGGATACCTACGAGCAGTACTTC.

The chain links TRBV7-6 to TRBJ1-4; possibly TRBD1 for D (6 bases). Germline loops: CDR1 SGHVS, CDR2 FNYEAQ. The V end lost 4 bases, the J end lost 8 bases, and 17 bases lay between the germline ends. CDR3 length: 15 residues. In nucleotides, the CDR3 is TGTGCCAGCAGCTCCTCGGACACGCAGGGGGAAAAACTGTTTTTT. Amino acids: CASSSSDTQGEKLFF.

The J gene is TRBJ2-7, the V gene TRBV9; 7 nucleotides line up with TRBD2. V dropped 2 bases and J dropped 0; count of bases not matched to a gene: 2. In germline, CDR1 is SGDLS, CDR2 YYNGEE. CDR3 size: 14 residues. The CDR3 coding sequence is TGTGCCAGCAGCGTCGGACTAGACTCCTACGAGCAGTACTTC. Amino acid sequence: CASSVGLDSYEQYF. The whole variable domain, filled in from reference TRBV9 and TRBJ2-7, reads DSGVTQTPKHLITATGQRVTLRCSPRSGDLSVYWYQQSLDQGLQFLIQYYNGEERAKGNILERFSAQQFPDLHSELNLSSLELGDSALYFCASSVGLDSYEQYFGPGTRLTVT.

The gene calls are TRBV11-2 and TRBJ1-5; 9 bases fit TRBD1. V was pared by 2 bases and J by 4 bases, with 9 bases of the junction left unmatched. Per the germline V gene, CDR1 is SGHAT and CDR2 is FQNNGV. This CDR3 comprises 17 residues. The CDR3 region is CASSLSGRTGDNQPQHF. CDR3 nucleotide sequence: TGTGCCAGCAGCTTATCTGGCAGGACAGGGGATAATCAGCCCCAGCATTTT.

The chain joins TRBV2 to TRBJ1-6; 11 bases fit TRBD1. J gave up 4 bases and V 5 bases, and 7 bases lay outside the gene matches. The CDR3 consists of 17 residues. Germline V gene data show CDR1 as SNHLY and CDR2 as FYNNEI. CDR3 sequence (DNA): TGTGCCAGCAGTCTTAGGACAGGGGGCTCTTATAATTCACCCCTCCACTTT. Residues: CASSLRTGGSYNSPLHF.

This clone appeared once. This sequence joins TRBV2 and TRBJ1-5, with D unclear. Trimming took off 4 bases at V and 4 bases at J, with 26 bases between the two ends. The length of the CDR3 is 19 residues. Germline CDR1 reads SNHLY; CDR2 reads FYNNEI. The DNA of the CDR3 is TGTGCCAGCAGTGGGGTCATTGTGAGGGCTACGAGGGATAATCAGCCCCAGCATTTT. Amino acids: CASSGVIVRATRDNQPQHF.